The rows below give T cell receptor beta chains drawn from one sample of a study of T cells after yellow fever vaccination. TCRdb itself ran the 5' RACE reads through MiXCR, one entry per CDR3 protein. Of about 230,000 distinct CDR3 sequences in the sample, roughly 6.3% are singletons; the top ten hold roughly 1%. This specimen was CD4+ T cells sorted from PBMCs, taken on the day of the yellow fever booster vaccination. The receptors here all came from a man under 40 who received the YFV17D yellow fever vaccine. Each CDR3 is given with its conserved first and last residue. The order of the fields is clone size, V gene, D gene, J gene, CDR3 protein, CDR3 DNA. The D gene is left open where the match is weak. Not every row has a clone size; where given, it reads once, few, many or a size class.

-	TRBV20-1	TRBD1	TRBJ2-1	CSAREWTGYNEQFF	TGCAGTGCTAGGGAATGGACAGGCTACAATGAGCAGTTCTTC
many	TRBV10-1	-	TRBJ2-1	CASSGGVLDEQFF	TGCGCCAGCAGTGGAGGAGTCCTCGATGAGCAGTTCTTC
-	TRBV25-1	TRBD1	TRBJ1-3	CASSEKFDRGRNTIYF	TGTGCCAGCAGTGAAAAGTTCGACAGGGGCAGAAACACCATATATTTT
-	TRBV7-2	-	TRBJ2-7	CASSPVTGLTYEQYF	TGTGCCAGCAGCCCTGTTACAGGGTTGACCTACGAGCAGTACTTC
-	TRBV25-1	-	TRBJ2-6	CASSDPREYTSGANVLTF	TGTGCCAGCAGTGACCCCAGGGAGTATACTTCTGGGGCCAACGTCCTGACTTTC
many	TRBV9	-	TRBJ1-2	CASSVDGYTYYGYTF	TGTGCCAGCAGCGTAGATGGGTACACCTACTATGGCTACACCTTC
-	TRBV20-1	TRBD2	TRBJ2-1	CSAREITSGVYNEQFF	TGCAGTGCTAGAGAGATCACTAGCGGAGTTTACAATGAGCAGTTCTTC
few	TRBV5-4	-	TRBJ2-6	CASSLPASGANVLTF	TGTGCCAGCAGCTTGCCGGCCTCTGGGGCCAACGTCCTGACTTTC
-	TRBV4-3	-	TRBJ2-3	CASSQDSTADTQYF	TGCGCCAGCAGCCAAGATTCAACGGCAGATACGCAGTATTTT
many	TRBV12-3/TRBV12-4	-	TRBJ2-2	CASRLAGNTGELFF	TGTGCCAGCAGACTAGCAGGAAACACCGGGGAGCTGTTTTTT
many	TRBV12-3/TRBV12-4	-	TRBJ1-5	CASSFEGNNQPQHF	TGTGCCAGCAGTTTTGAGGGAAACAATCAGCCCCAGCATTTT
few	TRBV12-3/TRBV12-4	-	TRBJ2-1	CASSLASSLKQFF	TGTGCCAGCAGCCTGGCCAGCTCTTTGAAGCAGTTCTTC
few	TRBV10-2	-	TRBJ2-1	CASRGDVKAGEQFF	TGCGCCAGCAGAGGGGACGTCAAGGCGGGTGAGCAGTTCTTC
many	TRBV4-3	TRBD2	TRBJ2-1	CASSHSTGTKTYNEQFF	TGCGCCAGCAGCCATTCCACCGGGACTAAGACCTACAATGAGCAGTTCTTC
few	TRBV23-1	TRBD2	TRBJ2-3	CASSHGSGRVTDTQYF	TGCGCCAGCAGTCATGGTAGCGGGAGAGTCACAGATACGCAGTATTTT
-	TRBV7-8	-	TRBJ2-3	CASFRRQSSTDTQYF	TGTGCCAGTTTCCGTCGACAGTCCAGCACAGATACGCAGTATTTT
-	TRBV5-1	TRBD1	TRBJ2-1	CASSGNRGDEQFF	TGCGCCAGCAGCGGGAACAGGGGGGATGAGCAGTTCTTC
many	TRBV6-5	TRBD2	TRBJ2-3	CASSYFPPGLSTDTQYF	TGTGCCAGCAGTTACTTCCCTCCGGGACTATCCACAGATACGCAGTATTTT
many	TRBV25-1	-	TRBJ2-5	CASSDGARETQYF	TGTGCCAGCAGTGATGGAGCTAGAGAGACCCAGTACTTC
-	TRBV12-3/TRBV12-4	-	TRBJ2-1	CASSLVTGRNEQFF	TGTGCCAGCAGTTTAGTGACAGGTCGTAATGAGCAGTTCTTC
few	TRBV5-1	-	TRBJ2-7	CASSSSAPYEQYF	TGCGCCAGCAGCTCCTCCGCCCCCTACGAGCAGTACTTC
many	TRBV18	-	TRBJ2-1	CASSELSSSYNEQFF	TGTGCCAGCTCAGAACTGTCGAGCTCCTACAATGAGCAGTTCTTC
-	TRBV6-5	-	TRBJ2-7	CASSYLTGPYEQYF	TGTGCCAGCAGTTACCTGACGGGACCCTACGAGCAGTACTTC
many	TRBV7-2	TRBD1	TRBJ1-4	CASRWTGTEKLFF	TGTGCCAGCAGATGGACAGGAACCGAAAAACTGTTTTTT